Below, 9 T cell receptor beta chains from the same sample are listed, as sequenced in a study of control samples from healthy donors and cancer patients (dated by TCRdb to about 2020). The library came from the immunoSEQ multiplex PCR assay. Entries here come from immuneACCESS through TCRdb and include only in-frame sequences with V and J called. Some clones fail to appear in such tables; in the studies checked, an unresolved V gene covers under half of the shortfall, and the cause of the remainder is unknown. Here the sample has about 180,000 clones; roughly 94% occur a single time. Around 1.3% of the sample goes to the ten largest clones. What was sequenced was blood. These receptors were obtained from a woman between 18 and 29 years old in good health.

The chain recombines TRBV21-1 with TRBJ1-5. TRBV21-1 is marked as a pseudogene. The CDR3 loop spans 13 amino acids. CDR3 coding DNA: TGTGCCAGCAGGAAAGCCACGGGTCAGCCCCAGCATTTT. Encoded protein: CASRKATGQPQHF.

The chain uses TRBV7-2 and TRBJ2-3; D ambiguous. Germline assignment: CDR1 SGHTA and CDR2 FQGNSA. This CDR3 is built from 16 residues. The V end was cut by 2 bases, the J end by 0 bases, with 12 bases between. CDR3 sequence: CASSLPWSGSTDTQYF. The CDR3, as DNA: TGTGCCAGCAGCTTACCCTGGTCAGGAAGCACAGATACGCAGTATTTT.

The chain carries TRBV4-1 and TRBJ2-1, with 7 bases lining up with TRBD2. Per the germline V gene, CDR1 is MGHRA and CDR2 is YSYEKL. J lost 7 bases, V lost 1 base, and 7 bases had no gene match. The CDR3 loop spans 15 amino acids. CDR3 sequence reads: CASSQGRARGNEQFF. Here the CDR3 DNA reads TGCGCCAGCAGCCAAGGACGTGCGCGGGGGAATGAGCAGTTCTTC.

This chain links TRBV5-1 with TRBJ1-3; D gene ambiguous. Germline V gene lookup returns CDR1 SGHRS and CDR2 YFSETQ. CDR3 length equals 14 residues. The germline V and J ends were trimmed by 2 bases and 4 bases, with 10 bases remaining between them. The CDR3 DNA follows: TGCGCCAGCAGCTTTTCAGCCTCGGGAAACACCATATATTTT. Protein: CASSFSASGNTIYF.

The V gene is TRBV3-1 (or the pseudogene TRBV3-2), the J gene TRBJ1-1; D gene ambiguous. Per the germline V gene, CDR1 is LGHDT and CDR2 is YNNKEL (reference sequence). Between the trimmed V and J ends, which lost 0 bases and 7 bases, there was a span of 9 bases. This CDR3 has 13 amino acids. CDR3: CASSQDSVGEAFF. For the CDR3, the DNA is TGTGCCAGCAGCCAAGATAGCGTCGGTGAAGCTTTCTTT.

The V gene is TRBV12-3 or TRBV12-4, the J gene TRBJ2-5; D is unclear. V shed 3 bases and J shed 3 bases, with 8 bases lying between them. This CDR3 comprises 13 residues. In DNA form, the CDR3 reads TGTGCCAGCAGTTTGTTTCGGGAAGAGACCCAGTACTTC. This codes for CASSLFREETQYF.

Comment on this clone: One junction end does not reproduce the germline sequence, and a read error may be involved. The chain joins TRBV7-7 to TRBJ2-1; 8 nucleotides align to TRBD1. This CDR3 region has 15 residues. Germline V gives CDR1 SSHAT, CDR2 FNYEAQ (reference sequence). Here the CDR3 reads CASSAGTGPTNEQFF. CDR3 in DNA: TGTGCTAGCAGCGCCGGGACAGGCCCCACCAATGAGCAGTTCTTC.

The sample holds one count of this clone. CDR3 sequence (DNA): TGTGCCAGCAGCTTGGTAAATTTAAAACTCTATGGCTACACCTTC. As protein: CASSLVNLKLYGYTF. The chain couples TRBV5-8 to TRBJ1-2; no clear D. V lost 0 bases and J 4 bases, leaving 13 bases between the germline ends. CDR1 SGHTS and CDR2 YDEGEE come from the germline V gene. This CDR3 contains 15 residues.

This chain connects TRBV28 to TRBJ2-7, with a weak D call TRBD1 (5 bases). Trimming cost V 5 bases and J 1 base, with 12 bases left between them. The CDR3 has 14 amino acids. In germline, CDR1 is MDHEN, CDR2 SYDVKM. CDR3 region: CASSDDSVSYEQYF. The CDR3 region has the DNA TGTGCCAGCAGTGATGACAGCGTTTCCTACGAGCAGTACTTC.